This entry lists 25 T cell receptor beta chains sequenced from one sample in a study of shared clonotypes between healthy human individuals (TCRdb year 2020). Libraries were made using the immunoSEQ multiplex PCR assay. In its TCRdb copy, this immuneACCESS table keeps in-frame sequences only and misses some clones. Where compared with another copy, unresolved V genes explain less than half of these, and the others have no known cause. For this sample there are fewer than 350,000 clones; roughly 84% appear just once. The biggest ten clones account for under 20% of the sample. Sequencing was done on a sample of memory CD8+ T cells sorted from blood. This specimen's cell subset or site label, interpreted: CD45RO+ cells pooled with CCR7-negative TemRA cells. Receptor source: a man younger than 35 in good health.

This clone has a handful of counts. The chain employs TRBV5-6 and TRBJ2-7; D ambiguous. This CDR3 contains 13 residues. Trimming took off 4 bases at V and 3 bases at J, with 11 bases between the two ends. In germline, CDR1 is SGHDT, CDR2 YYEEEE. DNA of the CDR3: TGTGCCAGCAGCCCGGAGCCTGGCTACGAGCAGTACTTC. Encoded protein: CASSPEPGYEQYF. Using reference TRBV5-6 and TRBJ2-7 for the parts outside the CDR3, the full variable domain is DAGVTQSPTHLIKTRGQQVTLRCSPKSGHDTVSWYQQALGQGPQFIFQYYEEEERQRGNFPDRFSGHQFPNYSSELNVNALLLGDSALYLCASSPEPGYEQYFGPGTRLTVT.

The count of this clone is one. The genes are TRBV6-5 and TRBJ1-1; D may be TRBD1 (6 bases). V dropped 8 bases and J dropped 5 bases, with 18 bases sitting between them. Per the germline V gene, CDR1 is MNHEY and CDR2 is SVGAGI. The CDR3 contains 14 residues. The CDR3 region is CASGLQGLGTEAFF. The CDR3 DNA reads TGTGCCAGCGGTTTACAGGGTCTAGGGACTGAAGCTTTCTTT.

The J gene is TRBJ1-5, the V gene TRBV4-1; 7 positions agree with TRBD1. The CDR3 is made up of 14 amino acids. Germline V lookup: CDR1 MGHRA, CDR2 YSYEKL. J was trimmed by 10 bases and V by 3 bases; bases with no gene match: 9. CDR3 loop: CASSQGGQSYPQHF. The CDR3 DNA follows: TGCGCCAGCAGCCAGGGGGGACAGTCTTATCCCCAGCATTTT.

The rearrangement joins TRBV4-1 to TRBJ2-1, with 8 bases fitting TRBD2. Germline V gives CDR1 MGHRA, CDR2 YSYEKL. This CDR3 has 17 residues. Trimming at V came to 1 base and at J to 4 bases, leaving 9 bases not matched to a gene. CDR3 bases: TGCGCCAGCAGCCAAGTCGGCCGGAGCGGGGGTTACAATGAGCAGTTCTTC. Amino acids: CASSQVGRSGGYNEQFF.

V usage is TRBV6-1 and J usage is TRBJ2-7; D uncertain. CDR3 length: 13 residues. Germline assignment: CDR1 MNHNS and CDR2 SASEGT. Between the trimmed V and J ends, which lost 0 bases and 4 bases, there was a span of 7 bases. The CDR3 is CASSEAFGYEQYF. CDR3 DNA sequence: TGTGCCAGCAGTGAAGCGTTTGGGTACGAGCAGTACTTC.

The chain is built from TRBV5-1 and TRBJ2-1; possibly TRBD1 for D (5 bases). Per germline, CDR1 SGHRS and CDR2 YFSETQ. The CDR3 loop spans 13 amino acids. V gave up 7 bases and J gave up 2 bases, with 10 bases separating them. CDR3 residues: CASGANAYNEQFF. CDR3 sequence (DNA): TGCGCCAGCGGGGCGAATGCCTACAATGAGCAGTTCTTC.

The rearrangement uses TRBV7-6 and TRBJ2-3; D is uncertain. Germline loops: CDR1 SGHVS, CDR2 FNYEAQ. This CDR3 comprises 12 residues. Deletions cut 3 bases from V and 4 bases from J, with 5 bases between. The CDR3 here is CASSFLADTQYF. As DNA, the CDR3 is TGTGCCAGCAGCTTCTTAGCAGATACGCAGTATTTT.

CDR3 residues: CASSLELDLWGNYEQYF. The CDR3 DNA sequence: TGTGCCAGCAGCTTAGAACTAGACCTGTGGGGCAACTACGAGCAGTACTTC. The chain links TRBV7-9 to TRBJ2-7, with D perhaps assigned TRBD1 or TRBD2 (5 bases each). CDR1 SEHNR and CDR2 FQNEAQ come from the germline V gene (reference sequence). The CDR3 runs 17 residues. Trimming removed 1 base at V and 3 bases at J, with 19 bases between.

This chain links TRBV11-3 with TRBJ2-2; D call uncertain. V lost 5 bases to trimming and J lost 4 bases, with 8 bases between them. Germline CDR1 is SGHNT and CDR2 is YENEEA. CDR3 size: 13 residues. The CDR3 region is CASSPRSTGELFF. The CDR3 DNA sequence: TGTGCCAGCAGCCCACGGAGCACCGGGGAGCTGTTTTTT.

This chain links TRBV2 with TRBJ2-3, with D perhaps matching TRBD2 (5 bases). Germline CDR1 SNHLY, CDR2 FYNNEI. The V end lost 3 bases, the J end lost 0 bases, and 13 bases lay between the germline ends. The CDR3 extends over 16 amino acids. The CDR3 region is CASSDRGWSSTDTQYF. CDR3 nucleotide sequence: TGTGCCAGCAGTGACCGGGGTTGGTCTAGCACAGATACGCAGTATTTT. Complete variable domain (other parts from reference TRBV2 and TRBJ2-3): EPEVTQTPSHQVTQMGQEVILRCVPISNHLYFYWYRQILGQKVEFLVSFYNNEISEKSEIFDDQFSVERPDGSNFTLKIRSTKLEDSAMYFCASSDRGWSSTDTQYFGPGTRLTVL.

The chain links TRBV5-1 to TRBJ2-7; possibly TRBD1 or TRBD2 for D (5 bases each). Germline values: CDR1 SGHRS, CDR2 YFSETQ. Between the trimmed V and J ends, which lost 0 bases and 6 bases, there was a span of 13 bases. The CDR3 is made up of 14 amino acids. CDR3 in DNA: TGCGCCAGCAGCTTGGGGGGGTCCACGTCCGAGCAGTACTTC. This translates into CASSLGGSTSEQYF.

The chain is built from TRBV9 and TRBJ2-1; 7 positions match TRBD1. The CDR3 is 15 amino acids. With 3 bases clipped from V and 3 bases from J, the junction kept 6 bases outside the gene matches. The germline gives CDR1 SGDLS, CDR2 YYNGEE. CDR3 in amino acids: CASSAWGQLYNEQFF. For the CDR3, the DNA is TGTGCCAGCAGCGCGTGGGGACAGCTCTACAATGAGCAGTTCTTC.

This clone was observed at least ten times. This chain joins TRBV19 and TRBJ1-1; D is uncertain. Between the trimmed V and J ends, which lost 2 bases and 2 bases, there was a span of 6 bases. This CDR3 spans 13 amino acids. The V gene's germline CDR1 is LNHDA and CDR2 SQIVND (reference sequence). The CDR3 DNA follows: TGTGCCAGTAGTATATTGCATAACACTGAAGCTTTCTTT. As protein: CASSILHNTEAFF. The full variable domain, rest sourced from reference TRBV19 and TRBJ1-1, is DGGITQSPKYLFRKEGQNVTLSCEQNLNHDAMYWYRQDPGQGLRLIYYSQIVNDFQKGDIAEGYSVSREKKESFPLTVTSAQKNPTAFYLCASSILHNTEAFFGQGTRLTVV.

The chain joins TRBV5-1 to TRBJ2-5; 7 bases match TRBD1. CDR3 length: 13 amino acids. Germline trimming cut 6 bases from V and 5 bases from J; bases unmatched to any gene: 7. Looked up from germline, CDR1 is SGHRS and CDR2 is YFSETQ. The CDR3 region has the DNA TGCGCCAGCACCTACAGGGGCGAGGAGACCCAGTACTTC. Translated: CASTYRGEETQYF.

V is TRBV15 and J is TRBJ2-7; D is undetermined. Trimming pared 0 bases from V and 6 bases from J, leaving 3 bases between. The CDR3 runs to 11 residues. Germline V CDR1 and CDR2: LNHNV, YYDKDF (reference sequence). Here the CDR3 DNA reads TGTGCCACCAGCAGAGAGGGCGAGCAGTACTTC. The encoded protein is CATSREGEQYF.

This chain connects TRBV6-1 to TRBJ1-2, with 10 positions matching TRBD1. This CDR3 has 17 amino acids. The junction had 13 bases not matched to a gene; V was cut back by 4 bases and J by 5 bases. Germline CDR1 MNHNS, CDR2 SASEGT. CDR3 DNA: TGTGCCAGCAGTGGGATTCTCGGGACAGGGGCCGAGTATGGCTACACCTTC. Protein product: CASSGILGTGAEYGYTF.

The rearrangement joins TRBV7-9 to TRBJ1-4; the D is unclear. Germline V gives CDR1 SEHNR, CDR2 FQNEAQ (reference sequence). The CDR3 runs 14 residues. V was cut by 1 base and J by 5 bases, with 8 bases left in between. As DNA, the CDR3 is TGTGCCAGCAGCTTAGTCGGAGAGAATGAAAAACTGTTTTTT. It translates to CASSLVGENEKLFF.

V is TRBV2 and J is TRBJ2-7; D is unclear. V was cut by 1 base and J by 2 bases, with 6 bases left in between. This CDR3 is built from 13 residues. CDR1 and CDR2 (germline): SNHLY, FYNNEI. The CDR3 DNA sequence: TGTGCCAGCAGTGAAGGGGCAGCCTACGAGCAGTACTTC. Residues: CASSEGAAYEQYF.

This clone was counted a single time. This chain joins TRBV2 and TRBJ2-7, with a tentative D call TRBD2 (6 bases). The CDR3 has 14 residues. Per germline, CDR1 SNHLY and CDR2 FYNNEI. Trimming stripped 1 base from V and 1 base from J, with 8 bases between. In DNA form, the CDR3 reads TGTGCCAGCAGTGAAGACGGGGGTTCCTACGAGCAGTACTTC. Translated, it gives CASSEDGGSYEQYF.

The chain employs TRBV29-1 and TRBJ2-3; D possibly corresponds to TRBD1 (6 bases). CDR3 size: 16 residues. Germline V lookup: CDR1 SQVTM, CDR2 ANQGSEA. Deletions cut 4 bases from V and 1 base from J, with 18 bases between. CDR3 nucleotides: TGCAGCGTTGGCCCCGACACAGGGCTAGGCACAGATACGCAGTATTTT. Its translation is CSVGPDTGLGTDTQYF.

This sequence joins TRBV10-3 and TRBJ2-1; a weak D match, TRBD2 (6 bases). The length of the CDR3 is 17 residues. CDR1 and CDR2 from the germline V gene are ENHRY and SYGVKD. V lost 8 bases to trimming and J lost 4 bases, with 24 bases between them. This chain's CDR3 is CAILKSSDGGSYNEQFF. The CDR3 region has the DNA TGTGCCATCCTCAAATCATCGGACGGGGGAAGTTACAATGAGCAGTTCTTC.

This chain joins TRBV5-6 and TRBJ1-3, with no clear D. This CDR3 has 15 residues. Germline V lookup: CDR1 SGHDT, CDR2 YYEEEE. Trimming left V 0 bases short and J 1 base short, with 8 bases between. CDR3 in DNA: TGTGCCAGCAGCTTGGTAGGCAGTTCTGGAAACACCATATATTTT. It is translated as CASSLVGSSGNTIYF.

Comments on this clone: Other DNA sequences from this sample encode an identical CDR3 as well. The gene calls are TRBV5-6 and TRBJ2-3; D gene unclear. This CDR3 region has 11 residues. Trimming shortened V by 0 bases and J by 6 bases, and 2 bases separated the two germline ends. In germline, CDR1 is SGHDT, CDR2 YYEEEE. The CDR3 sequence is CASSLGDTQYF. The CDR3 nucleotides read TGTGCCAGCAGCTTGGGGGATACGCAGTATTTT.

This clone was detected only once. This chain links TRBV27 with TRBJ1-5; maybe TRBD1 (5 bases). Trimming stripped 8 bases from V and 6 bases from J, with 26 bases between. This CDR3 is built from 17 residues. From germline, CDR1 is MNHEY and CDR2 SMNVEV (reference sequence). As DNA, the CDR3 is TGTGCCAGCGTATGTTTTTTTAGTAGGGGATGGTGTCAGCCCCAGCATTTT. This codes for CASVCFFSRGWCQPQHF.

J is TRBJ2-7 and V is TRBV4-3, with a weak D call TRBD2 (6 bases). Germline V gene lookup returns CDR1 LGHNA and CDR2 YSLEER. The CDR3 totals 13 residues. Between the trimmed V and J ends, which lost 2 bases and 5 bases, there was a span of 10 bases. The CDR3 coding sequence is TGCGCCAGCAGCCAACTACTAGCCGACGAGCAGTACTTC. Residues: CASSQLLADEQYF.